One sample yielded the 25 T cell receptor beta chains listed below, sequenced in a study of T cell responses to AZD1222 COVID-19 vaccine. Method: immunoSEQ multiplex PCR; TCRdb's copy keeps in-frame clones and lacks some. The sample includes 100,000 to 140,000 clones, around 92% of them seen just once. The source was peripheral blood, collected 28 days after the second AZD1222 dose. These receptor sequences come from an adult who received the AZD1222 COVID-19 vaccine.

Points on this clone: The identical CDR3 is also encoded by other nucleotide sequences in the sample. The V call is TRBV7-3, the J call TRBJ2-1, with TRBD2 matching 7 bases. CDR3 length equals 12 residues. CDR1 and CDR2 (germline): SGHTA, FQGTGA. The V and J ends lost 2 bases and 8 bases, in that order; junction bases with no gene match: 0. CDR3 in amino acids: CASSLGGDEQFF. DNA for the CDR3: TGTGCCAGCAGCTTAGGGGGGGATGAGCAGTTCTTC.

This clone is a singleton in its sample. The chain carries TRBV19 and TRBJ2-7; 12 bases agree with TRBD2. The trim removed 5 bases at V and 1 base at J, leaving 9 bases unmatched. The germline V gene has CDR1 LNHDA and CDR2 SQIVND (reference sequence). This CDR3 is 17 amino acids long. For the CDR3, the DNA is TGTGCCAGTAGTTCCCCCGCGACTAGCGGGGGATCCTACGAGCAGTACTTC. Translating gives CASSSPATSGGSYEQYF. The full variable domain, rest sourced from reference TRBV19 and TRBJ2-7, is DGGITQSPKYLFRKEGQNVTLSCEQNLNHDAMYWYRQDPGQGLRLIYYSQIVNDFQKGDIAEGYSVSREKKESFPLTVTSAQKNPTAFYLCASSSPATSGGSYEQYFGPGTRLTVT.

The chain employs TRBV18 and TRBJ1-2, with TRBD1 as a possible D gene (5 bases). The V gene lost 5 bases and the J gene lost 3 bases, with 22 bases spanning the gap. The CDR3 contains 17 residues. The V gene's germline CDR1 is KGHSH and CDR2 LQKENI. Here the CDR3 reads CASSAGPRVLGDYGYTF. DNA of the CDR3: TGTGCCAGCTCAGCAGGGCCCAGGGTTCTAGGAGACTATGGCTACACCTTC.

The chain is built from TRBV4-2 and TRBJ2-1; 10 bases are a match to TRBD2. CDR1 is LGHNA and CDR2 is YNFKEQ in the germline V gene. This CDR3 contains 14 residues. V was pared by 4 bases and J by 8 bases, with 5 bases of the junction left unmatched. This CDR3 is CASSPGLATDEQFF. The CDR3 DNA is TGTGCCAGCAGCCCGGGACTAGCGACGGATGAGCAGTTCTTC.

The genes are TRBV15 and TRBJ2-5; D remains ambiguous. The CDR3 has 14 amino acids. Germline lookup yields CDR1 LNHNV and CDR2 YYDKDF (reference sequence). V was shortened by 0 bases and J by 2 bases, with 7 bases between the two germline ends. CDR3 DNA: TGTGCCACCAGCAGAGACAGTCAACAAGAGACCCAGTACTTC. Its protein product is CATSRDSQQETQYF.

The CDR3 is CASSFDRGRYEQYF. The CDR3 DNA sequence: TGTGCCAGCAGCTTCGACAGGGGGAGGTACGAGCAGTACTTC. The chain couples TRBV2 to TRBJ2-7, with TRBD1 matching over 9 bases. CDR1 and CDR2 from the germline V gene are SNHLY and FYNNEI. With 6 bases clipped from V and 4 bases from J, the junction kept 7 bases outside the gene matches. The CDR3 is 14 amino acids.

J is TRBJ1-1 and V is TRBV2; D is uncertain. The CDR3 has 13 residues. The germline V and J ends were trimmed by 4 bases and 1 base, with 7 bases remaining between them. Per the germline V gene, CDR1 is SNHLY and CDR2 is FYNNEI. Written as DNA, the CDR3 is TGTGCCAGCAGTGCGGGCCCGAACACTGAAGCTTTCTTT. It encodes CASSAGPNTEAFF.

J is TRBJ1-5 and V is TRBV28; 8 positions match TRBD1. This CDR3 has 17 amino acids. Trimming removed 3 bases from V and 4 bases from J; junction bases left unmatched: 11. Germline loops: CDR1 MDHEN, CDR2 SYDVKM. The CDR3 protein is CASSFPTPDRGNQPQHF. CDR3 nucleotides: TGTGCCAGCAGTTTCCCAACCCCTGACAGGGGTAATCAGCCCCAGCATTTT.

The CDR3: CASSPPLRDEQYF. DNA of the CDR3: TGTGCCAGCTCACCCCCATTGCGGGACGAGCAGTACTTC. This chain joins TRBV18 and TRBJ2-7, with D perhaps TRBD2 (5 bases). Germline V CDR1 and CDR2: KGHSH, LQKENI. The CDR3 contains 13 residues. V was cut by 3 bases and J by 5 bases, with 11 bases left in between.

The V call is TRBV2, the J call TRBJ1-2; 7 bases match TRBD1. This CDR3 comprises 15 residues. Germline V gives CDR1 SNHLY, CDR2 FYNNEI. Trimming at V came to 2 bases and at J to 4 bases, leaving 7 bases not matched to a gene. This CDR3 is CASSERRGQSYGYTF. For the CDR3, the DNA is TGTGCCAGCAGTGAACGTAGGGGACAGTCCTATGGCTACACCTTC.

The V and J genes are TRBV29-1 and TRBJ1-1; D uncertain. With 0 bases removed from V and 8 bases from J, the gap between germline ends came to 4 bases. Per germline, CDR1 SQVTM and CDR2 ANQGSEA. The length of the CDR3 is 10 residues. Here the CDR3 reads CSVEEVEAFF. CDR3 coding DNA: TGCAGCGTTGAAGAGGTCGAAGCTTTCTTT. Filled out from reference TRBV29-1 and TRBJ1-1, the complete variable domain reads SAVISQKPSRDICQRGTSLTIQCQVDSQVTMMFWYRQQPGQSLTLIATANQGSEATYESGFVIDKFPISRPNLTFSTLTVSNMSPEDSSIYLCSVEEVEAFFGQGTRLTVV.

The CDR3 region is CASSSPSTDTQYF. In DNA, the CDR3 is TGCGCCAGCAGCTCCCCCTCCACAGATACGCAGTATTTT. The chain employs TRBV5-1 and TRBJ2-3; D is unresolved. Trimming cost V 3 bases and J 2 bases, with 7 bases left between them. This CDR3 region has 13 residues. Germline CDR1 is SGHRS and CDR2 is YFSETQ. The full variable domain, in which reference TRBV5-1 and TRBJ2-3 provide the parts outside the CDR3, is KAGVTQTPRYLIKTRGQQVTLSCSPISGHRSVSWYQQTPGQGLQFLFEYFSETQRNKGNFPGRFSGRQFSNSRSEMNVSTLELGDSALYLCASSSPSTDTQYFGPGTRLTVL.

This sequence joins TRBV6-5 and TRBJ2-5, with D possibly matching TRBD2 (5 bases). From germline, CDR1 is MNHEY and CDR2 SVGAGI. V lost 5 bases and J lost 5, with 15 bases in between. The CDR3 is made up of 14 amino acids. CDR3 loop: CASSQQCCGETQYF. CDR3 sequence (DNA): TGTGCCAGCAGTCAACAGTGCTGCGGGGAGACCCAGTACTTC.

J is TRBJ2-2 and V is TRBV20-1, with 9 bases identical to TRBD2. The CDR3 length is 15 residues. Germline V gene sequence: CDR1 DFQATT, CDR2 SNEGSKA (reference sequence). The junction had 2 bases not matched to a gene; V was cut back by 3 bases and J by 0 bases. The CDR3, as DNA: TGCAGTGCTAGTGCGGGAGGGCCGAACACCGGGGAGCTGTTTTTT. It encodes CSASAGGPNTGELFF.

This chain uses TRBV12-3 or TRBV12-4 with TRBJ1-2; D remains ambiguous. The V end was cut by 6 bases, the J end by 6 bases, with 11 bases between. The CDR3 runs to 12 residues. CDR3 residues: CASSAEANGYTF. CDR3 DNA: TGTGCCAGCAGCGCAGAGGCCAATGGCTACACCTTC.

The chain joins TRBV7-9 to TRBJ2-1; D remains ambiguous. V gave up 4 bases and J gave up 4 bases, with 5 bases separating them. The germline V gene has CDR1 SEHNR and CDR2 FQNEAQ (reference sequence). There are 12 residues in the CDR3. DNA for the CDR3: TGTGCCAGCAGCTCACGGTACAATGAGCAGTTCTTC. Translation gives CASSSRYNEQFF.

The chain has TRBV9 and TRBJ2-1; 13 nucleotides line up with TRBD2. Losses at the gene ends were 5 bases for V and 7 bases for J; bases not matched to a gene: 21. Germline V gene lookup returns CDR1 SGDLS and CDR2 YYNGEE. The CDR3 has 20 amino acids. The CDR3 spells CASSTDSGTSGTFLGNEQFF. In DNA form, the CDR3 reads TGTGCCAGCAGTACCGATTCCGGGACTAGCGGGACATTTTTAGGTAATGAGCAGTTCTTC.

The chain is built from TRBV15 and TRBJ1-1, with D unresolved. Trimming removed 5 bases at V and 6 bases at J, with 10 bases between. This CDR3 comprises 12 residues. Germline V lookup: CDR1 LNHNV, CDR2 YYDKDF (reference sequence). This chain's CDR3 is CATSGSKPEAFF. CDR3 DNA sequence: TGTGCCACCAGCGGTAGTAAACCTGAAGCTTTCTTT.

V usage is TRBV19 and J usage is TRBJ2-7; the match to TRBD2 covers 8 bases. CDR3 size: 15 residues. V trimming: 8 bases; J trimming: 2 bases; junction bases outside the gene matches: 11. Germline loops: CDR1 LNHDA, CDR2 SQIVND (reference sequence). The CDR3 bases are TGTGCCAGTTCAGCCGGGACTAGAGGCACCTACGAGCAGTACTTC. Translating it yields CASSAGTRGTYEQYF.

The chain is built from TRBV7-9 and TRBJ2-5, with D perhaps being TRBD1 or TRBD2 (5 bases each). From germline, CDR1 is SEHNR and CDR2 FQNEAQ (reference sequence). Trimming shortened V by 5 bases and J by 8 bases, and 21 bases separated the two germline ends. The CDR3 runs 15 residues. CDR3 coding DNA: TGTGCCAGCAGCAACCGGGACCCCGCCGAGGGAACCCAGTACTTC. It encodes CASSNRDPAEGTQYF.

V and J are TRBV27 and TRBJ1-1, with no clear D. CDR1 is MNHEY, CDR2 SMNVEV, per germline (reference sequence). The CDR3 runs 16 residues. V lost 4 bases and J 6 bases, leaving 21 bases between the germline ends. The CDR3 spells CASSWAHSGGMAEAFF. In DNA, the CDR3 is TGTGCCAGCAGTTGGGCCCACTCAGGCGGGATGGCTGAAGCTTTCTTT.

The chain has TRBV5-1 and TRBJ2-2; a weak D match, TRBD1 (5 bases). V was clipped by 6 bases and J by 0 bases, with 18 bases between them. The germline V gene has CDR1 SGHRS and CDR2 YFSETQ. The CDR3 runs to 17 residues. The DNA for the CDR3 is TGCGCCAGCACCGCTCGAGACAGTCACCCGAACACCGGGGAGCTGTTTTTT. It translates to CASTARDSHPNTGELFF.

This chain joins TRBV20-1 and TRBJ2-1, with D unclear. The CDR3 contains 14 residues. V was pared by 3 bases and J by 6 bases, with 15 bases between. Per the germline V gene, CDR1 is DFQATT and CDR2 is SNEGSKA (reference sequence). CDR3 nucleotides: TGCAGTGCTAGTTCTCTCCTTTTGAGCAATGAGCAGTTCTTC. Its protein product is CSASSLLLSNEQFF.

The rearrangement links TRBV28 to TRBJ1-5; 7 positions match TRBD1. Germline V gene data show CDR1 as MDHEN and CDR2 as SYDVKM. This CDR3 contains 17 residues. The V and J ends lost 7 bases and 0 bases, in that order; junction bases with no gene match: 12. The CDR3 loop reads CASKLPGQPYSNQPQHF. The CDR3 DNA follows: TGTGCCAGCAAACTCCCGGGACAGCCATATAGCAATCAGCCCCAGCATTTT.

The J gene is TRBJ1-2, the V gene TRBV12-3 or TRBV12-4; unclear D gene. The CDR3 has 13 amino acids. V gave up 1 base and J gave up 4 bases, with 7 bases separating them. The CDR3 sequence is CASSLERFYGYTF. As DNA, the CDR3 is TGTGCCAGCAGTTTAGAAAGATTCTATGGCTACACCTTC.